This TCR beta chain appears in the sequencing data of a study of blood T cell repertoires in COVID-19. Overall study: PBMCs, B-cell-depleted T cells, or T cells were the source of the cDNA or gDNA that made up the material.

The method was immunoSEQ multiplex PCR; TCRdb's version includes in-frame clones alone and lacks a portion of them. Here the sample spans fewer than 180,000 clones, roughly 87% being singletons. The CDR3 length is 16 residues. From germline, CDR1 is SGHTS and CDR2 YDEGEE. The germline V and J ends were trimmed by 7 bases and 0 bases, with 16 bases remaining between them. The chain employs TRBV5-8 and TRBJ2-2, with a tentative D call TRBD1 (5 bases). The clonotype originates from a woman aged 55-70 years with active or convalescent COVID-19. Sequenced: peripheral blood. The DNA for the CDR3 is TGTGCCAGCGCTAGGGGAACTTACTCGAACACCGGGGAGCTGTTTTTT. Residues: CASARGTYSNTGELFF.